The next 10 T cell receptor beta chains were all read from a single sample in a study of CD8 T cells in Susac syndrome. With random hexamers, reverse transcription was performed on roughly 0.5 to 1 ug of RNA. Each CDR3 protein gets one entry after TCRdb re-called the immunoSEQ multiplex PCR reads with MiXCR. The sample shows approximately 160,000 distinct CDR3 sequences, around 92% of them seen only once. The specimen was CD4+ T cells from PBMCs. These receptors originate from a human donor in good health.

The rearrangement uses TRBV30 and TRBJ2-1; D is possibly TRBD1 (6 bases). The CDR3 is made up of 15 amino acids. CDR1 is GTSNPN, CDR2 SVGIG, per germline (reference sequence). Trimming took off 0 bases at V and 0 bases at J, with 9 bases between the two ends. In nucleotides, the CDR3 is TGTGCCTGGAGTGTCACAGGGACCTCCTACAATGAGCAGTTCTTC. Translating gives CAWSVTGTSYNEQFF.

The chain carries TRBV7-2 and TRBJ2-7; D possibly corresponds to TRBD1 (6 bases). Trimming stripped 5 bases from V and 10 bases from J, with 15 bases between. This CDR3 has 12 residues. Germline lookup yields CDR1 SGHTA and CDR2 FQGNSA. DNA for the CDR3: TGTGCCAGCAGCCTGAAGGGCAGGGGCCAGTACTTC. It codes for CASSLKGRGQYF.

This CDR3 is CAAGLARYEQYF. The DNA of the CDR3 is TGTGCCGCCGGGTTGGCCCGGTACGAGCAGTACTTC. J is TRBJ2-7 and V is TRBV2; no reliable D call. The CDR3 contains 12 residues. Germline V gene sequence: CDR1 SNHLY, CDR2 FYNNEI. V was shortened by 11 bases and J by 4 bases, with 15 bases between the two germline ends.

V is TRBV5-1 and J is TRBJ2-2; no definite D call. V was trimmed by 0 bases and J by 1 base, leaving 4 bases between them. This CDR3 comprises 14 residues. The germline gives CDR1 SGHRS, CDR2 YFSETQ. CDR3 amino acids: CASSLVVNTGELFF. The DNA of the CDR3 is TGCGCCAGCAGCTTGGTGGTGAACACCGGGGAGCTGTTTTTT.

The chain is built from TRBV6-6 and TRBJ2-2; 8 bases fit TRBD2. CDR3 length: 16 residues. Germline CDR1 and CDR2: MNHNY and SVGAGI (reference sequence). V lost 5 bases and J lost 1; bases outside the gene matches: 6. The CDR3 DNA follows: TGTGCCAGCAGTCCGGTAGCGGGAAGGAACACCGGGGAGCTGTTTTTT. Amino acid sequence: CASSPVAGRNTGELFF.

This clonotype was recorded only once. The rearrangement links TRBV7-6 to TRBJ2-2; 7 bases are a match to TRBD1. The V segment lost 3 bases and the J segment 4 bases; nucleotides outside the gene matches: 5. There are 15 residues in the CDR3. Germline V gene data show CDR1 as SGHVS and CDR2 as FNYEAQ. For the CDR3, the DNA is TGTGCCAGCAGCTTCAGGACAGGCGGCACCGGGGAGCTGTTTTTT. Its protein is CASSFRTGGTGELFF.

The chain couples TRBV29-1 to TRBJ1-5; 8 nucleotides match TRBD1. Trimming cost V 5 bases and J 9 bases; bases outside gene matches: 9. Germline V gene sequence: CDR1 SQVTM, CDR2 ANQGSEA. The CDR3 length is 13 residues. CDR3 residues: CSVSTGGLGPQHF. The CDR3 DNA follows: TGCAGCGTTTCTACAGGGGGGCTAGGGCCCCAGCATTTT.

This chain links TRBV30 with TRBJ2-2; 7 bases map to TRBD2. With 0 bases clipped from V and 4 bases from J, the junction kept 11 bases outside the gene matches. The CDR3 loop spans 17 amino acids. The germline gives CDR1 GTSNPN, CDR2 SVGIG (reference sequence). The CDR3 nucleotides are TGTGCCTGGAGTGTACGGACGACAGCGGGATCCACCGGGGAGCTGTTTTTT. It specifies CAWSVRTTAGSTGELFF.

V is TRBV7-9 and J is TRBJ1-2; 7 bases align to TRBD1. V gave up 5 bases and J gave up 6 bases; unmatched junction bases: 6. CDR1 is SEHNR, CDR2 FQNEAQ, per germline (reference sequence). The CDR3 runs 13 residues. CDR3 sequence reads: CASSLGTEDGYTF. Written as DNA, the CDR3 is TGTGCCAGCAGCCTAGGGACAGAGGATGGCTACACCTTC.

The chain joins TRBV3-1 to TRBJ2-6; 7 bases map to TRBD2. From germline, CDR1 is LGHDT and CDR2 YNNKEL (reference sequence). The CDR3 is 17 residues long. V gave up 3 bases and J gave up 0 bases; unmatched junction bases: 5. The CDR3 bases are TGTGCCAGCAGCCAGGGGGGGGACTTCTCTGGGGCCAACGTCCTGACTTTC. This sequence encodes CASSQGGDFSGANVLTF.